Listed here are 9 T cell receptor beta chains from one sample, sequenced in a study of neurological immune-mediated disorders. TCRdb called the 5' RACE reads again in MiXCR, with one record for every CDR3 protein. The sample lists 55,000 or so distinct CDR3 sequences; approximately 3.6% were seen once. Specimen: CD4+ T cells from blood. These receptors were taken from a woman aged 40-49 years with multiple sclerosis.

This clonotype came up many times. The gene calls are TRBV5-1 and TRBJ2-1; TRBD2 agrees at 12 bases. V shed 4 bases, J shed 2 bases, and the junction held 4 bases outside the gene matches. This CDR3 has 16 amino acids. CDR1 and CDR2 from the germline V gene are SGHRS and YFSETQ. The CDR3 sequence: CASSVTSGGTYNEQFF. The CDR3 DNA is TGCGCCAGCAGCGTGACTAGCGGGGGCACCTACAATGAGCAGTTCTTC. The variable domain in full, with the rest retrieved from reference TRBV5-1 and TRBJ2-1, is KAGVTQTPRYLIKTRGQQVTLSCSPISGHRSVSWYQQTPGQGLQFLFEYFSETQRNKGNFPGRFSGRQFSNSRSEMNVSTLELGDSALYLCASSVTSGGTYNEQFFGPGTRLTVL.

This clonotype was observed at least ten times. The chain uses TRBV5-1 and TRBJ1-1; D not resolved. CDR1 and CDR2 from the germline V gene are SGHRS and YFSETQ. The V end lost 4 bases, the J end lost 0 bases, and 19 bases lay between the germline ends. The CDR3 has 17 amino acids. The CDR3 here is CASSRRLTTALNTEAFF. Here the CDR3 DNA reads TGCGCCAGCAGCCGTAGGCTGACTACCGCTCTGAACACTGAAGCTTTCTTT.

This clonotype came up many times. This chain connects TRBV6-1 to TRBJ2-1, with D unclear. Germline assignment: CDR1 MNHNS and CDR2 SASEGT. There are 11 residues in the CDR3. V was trimmed by 5 bases and J by 9 bases, leaving 8 bases between them. The CDR3 spells CASSSDFEQFF. The CDR3 nucleotides are TGTGCCAGCAGTTCAGATTTTGAGCAGTTCTTC.

The sample holds many counts of this clonotype. The V call is TRBV3-1, the J call TRBJ1-1; D remains unclear. Trimming removed 0 bases from V and 3 bases from J, with 11 bases in between. The CDR3 spans 15 residues. Germline V lookup: CDR1 LGHDT, CDR2 YNNKEL (reference sequence). The CDR3: CASSQDPAPDTEAFF. The CDR3 nucleotides read TGTGCCAGCAGCCAAGATCCGGCCCCAGACACTGAAGCTTTCTTT. The full variable domain, its missing parts supplied by reference TRBV3-1 and TRBJ1-1, is DTAVSQTPKYLVTQMGNDKSIKCEQNLGHDTMYWYKQDSKKFLKIMFSYNNKELIINETVPNRFSPKSPDKAHLNLHINSLELGDSAVYFCASSQDPAPDTEAFFGQGTRLTVV.

This clonotype was counted ten times or more. The chain has TRBV6-5 and TRBJ1-3, with D tentatively TRBD1 (6 bases). The V end was cut by 0 bases, the J end by 4 bases, with 13 bases between. The CDR3 spans 16 residues. Germline CDR1 MNHEY, CDR2 SVGAGI. The CDR3, as DNA: TGTGCCAGCAGTTACTCCCGGGGGGGCGCCGGAAACACCATATATTTT. It codes for CASSYSRGGAGNTIYF.

This clonotype has a count of ten or more. V is TRBV4-1 and J is TRBJ2-5, with TRBD2 as a possible D gene (6 bases). The CDR3 loop spans 16 amino acids. The V and J ends lost 1 base and 2 bases respectively, with 14 bases between them. CDR1 and CDR2 (germline): MGHRA, YSYEKL. CDR3 sequence: CASSQAAGGRQETQYF. In DNA, the CDR3 is TGCGCCAGCAGCCAAGCGGCCGGGGGAAGGCAAGAGACCCAGTACTTC.

This clonotype was counted many times. The chain recombines TRBV5-1 with TRBJ2-3; D may be TRBD2 (5 bases). Looked up from germline, CDR1 is SGHRS and CDR2 is YFSETQ. CDR3 size: 13 residues. V lost 4 bases, J lost 8 bases, and 14 bases lay in between. CDR3 bases: TGCGCCAGCAGCCCACCCTCGGCGGGTACGCAGTATTTT. Its protein is CASSPPSAGTQYF.

This clonotype has a count of ten or more. The chain links TRBV10-3 to TRBJ2-3; TRBD2 agrees at 9 bases. Germline V lookup: CDR1 ENHRY, CDR2 SYGVKD. V was pared by 4 bases and J by 1 base, with 15 bases of the junction left unmatched. The CDR3 consists of 19 residues. CDR3 nucleotides: TGTGCCATCAGTGGCGGGGGGCGGGGGGGCCTTGAAGGCACAGATACGCAGTATTTT. Translation gives CAISGGGRGGLEGTDTQYF.

This clonotype was seen ten or more times. The rearrangement uses TRBV11-3 and TRBJ2-2; D gene unclear. V lost 0 bases, J lost 7 bases, and 3 bases lay in between. The CDR3 contains 12 residues. Germline V gene data show CDR1 as SGHNT and CDR2 as YENEEA. CDR3 nucleotides: TGTGCCAGCAGCTTAGACAGCGGGGAGCTGTTTTTT. Encoded protein: CASSLDSGELFF.